This is a list of T cell receptor beta chains from one sample in a study of T cell repertoires in cytomegalovirus infection. TCRdb independently ran MiXCR on the reads; one entry per CDR3 protein. The sample holds around 740,000 distinct CDR3 sequences; approximately 40% are singletons and the top ten take under 3%. Sequences were obtained from PBMCs. The origin of the receptors is a human donor in good health (CMV status not recorded). Some clones in this sample may be carry-over from other donors' samples. Each CDR3 is given with its conserved first and last residue. The D gene is left open where the match is weak. Expanded clones are given a class, and other clones once, few, many or no size at all.

>NA|NA|TRBV4-1|TRBJ2-6
CASSQVETAASGANGLTF
TGCGCCAGCAGCCAAGTGGAGACAGCCGCCTCTGGGGCCAACGGCCTGACTTTC
>NA|once|TRBV28|TRBJ1-2
CARLHGAGNYGYTF
TGTGCCAGGCTTCACGGGGCGGGCAACTATGGCTACACCTTC
>NA|NA|TRBV7-2|TRBJ2-2
CASSQPVAGTGELFF
TGTGCCAGCAGCCAACCGGTGGCCGGCACCGGGGAGCTGTTTTTT
>TRBD1|NA|TRBV7-9|TRBJ1-1
CASSAAAGGTEAFF
TGTGCCAGCAGCGCCGCTGCAGGGGGCACTGAAGCTTTCTTT
>TRBD2|NA|TRBV5-1|TRBJ2-5
CASSPGERINKAGGISETQYF
TGCGCCAGCAGCCCGGGAGAAAGAATCAACAAAGCGGGAGGAATATCAGAGACCCAGTACTTC
>NA|few|TRBV7-6|TRBJ2-7
CASSGTDGGEQYF
TGTGCCAGCAGCGGGACGGACGGAGGGGAGCAGTACTTC
>TRBD1|NA|TRBV12-3/TRBV12-4|TRBJ1-5
CASICITGASNQPQHF
TGTGCCAGCATTTGTATCACAGGGGCCAGCAATCAGCCCCAGCATTTT
>NA|NA|TRBV19|TRBJ1-5
CASSVTRQENQPQHF
TGTGCCAGTAGTGTAACTCGACAGGAGAATCAGCCCCAGCATTTT
>TRBD2|once|TRBV7-1|TRBJ2-7
CARSPNHPTSGSENKLDEQYF
TGTGCCAGGAGCCCCAATCATCCTACTAGCGGGAGCGAAAATAAGCTCGACGAGCAGTACTTC
>NA|NA|TRBV19|TRBJ1-1
CASSKPGHGFWAFF
TGTGCCAGTAGTAAACCGGGACACGGATTCTGGGCTTTCTTT
>TRBD2|NA|TRBV28|TRBJ2-7
CASSSSSGGGYEQYF
TGTGCCAGCAGTTCCTCTAGCGGGGGAGGCTACGAGCAGTACTTC
>NA|few|TRBV6-2/TRBV6-3|TRBJ2-5
CASNPRGAKTQYF
TGTGCCAGCAACCCCCGGGGGGCGAAGACCCAGTACTTC
>NA|NA|TRBV12-3/TRBV12-4|TRBJ2-3
CASSLRLNSFTDTQYF
TGTGCCAGCAGTTTACGCCTTAACTCCTTCACAGATACGCAGTATTTT
>NA|few|TRBV12-3/TRBV12-4|TRBJ2-7
CASTPAQSYEQYF
TGTGCCAGCACCCCAGCGCAGTCCTACGAGCAGTACTTC
>NA|few|TRBV7-6|TRBJ2-5
CASSLNGNTNQETQYF
TGTGCCAGCAGCTTGAACGGGAACACAAACCAAGAGACCCAGTACTTC
>NA|few|TRBV20-1|TRBJ1-3
CSALGPLISSGNTIYF
TGCAGTGCCCTCGGTCCCCTCATCAGCTCTGGAAACACCATATATTTT
>NA|NA|TRBV28|TRBJ2-3
CASSPPRTDTQYF
TGTGCCAGCAGTCCCCCGAGAACAGATACGCAGTATTTT
>NA|NA|TRBV28|TRBJ1-5
CASSLTQGIGNQPQHF
TGTGCCAGCAGTTTGACCCAGGGTATAGGCAATCAGCCCCAGCATTTT
>TRBD1|many|TRBV27|TRBJ1-5
CASSPGQSMLWPQHF
TGTGCCAGCAGTCCGGGACAGTCGATGTTGTGGCCCCAGCATTTT
>NA|many|TRBV7-2|TRBJ2-5
CASSPGGRGETQYF
TGTGCCAGCAGTCCCGGGGGCCGTGGAGAGACCCAGTACTTC
>NA|NA|TRBV2|TRBJ1-2
CASSGPQGGYTF
TGTGCCAGCAGTGGCCCACAGGGAGGGTACACCTTC
>NA|few|TRBV12-3/TRBV12-4|TRBJ1-5
CASMGSSGQPQHF
TGTGCCAGCATGGGGAGTTCGGGTCAGCCCCAGCATTTT
>TRBD1|NA|TRBV4-1|TRBJ1-2
CASSQDVAGGYGGYTF
TGCGCCAGCAGCCAAGACGTAGCAGGGGGGTATGGCGGCTACACCTTC
>TRBD1|NA|TRBV6-1|TRBJ1-5
CASSRTTGGGNQPQHF
TGTGCCAGCAGCCGCACGACAGGGGGAGGCAATCAGCCCCAGCATTTT
>NA|NA|TRBV6-6|TRBJ2-5
CASSYSTAGETQYF
TGTGCCAGCAGTTACTCGACGGCTGGAGAGACCCAGTACTTC
>TRBD1|few|TRBV20-1|TRBJ1-1
CSATGTGGWDTEAFF
TGCAGTGCTACAGGGACAGGGGGCTGGGACACTGAAGCTTTCTTT
>NA|NA|TRBV12-3/TRBV12-4|TRBJ2-7
CASRLGSYEQYF
TGTGCCAGCAGGCTCGGCTCCTACGAGCAGTACTTC
>TRBD2|NA|TRBV7-6|TRBJ2-5
CASEGLASQETQYF
TGTGCCAGCGAGGGACTAGCGTCCCAAGAGACCCAGTACTTC
>NA|few|TRBV19|TRBJ2-1
CASSIVGRNNEQFF
TGTGCCAGTAGTATAGTGGGCAGAAACAATGAGCAGTTCTTC
>NA|many|TRBV6-5|TRBJ2-1
CASSYSPELNYNEQFF
TGTGCCAGCAGTTATTCACCGGAGCTGAACTACAATGAGCAGTTCTTC
>TRBD2|NA|TRBV7-4|TRBJ2-1
CASTLSGGPRHEQFF
TGTGCCAGCACTCTCTCGGGGGGGCCTAGGCATGAGCAGTTCTTC
>NA|few|TRBV20-1|TRBJ2-7
CSVKRRGTLSYEQYF
TGCAGTGTTAAAAGGAGGGGGACCCTCTCCTACGAGCAGTACTTC
>NA|few|TRBV7-2|TRBJ1-2
CASLRGGNGYTF
TGTGCCAGCTTGAGGGGCGGGAATGGCTACACCTTC
>NA|many|TRBV7-8|TRBJ1-5
CASSERGGAGPQHF
TGTGCCAGCAGCGAAAGAGGGGGGGCCGGGCCCCAGCATTTT
>NA|NA|TRBV4-1|TRBJ2-7
CASSQELFREDEQYF
TGCGCCAGCAGCCAAGAATTGTTTCGGGAAGACGAGCAGTACTTC
>NA|few|TRBV19|TRBJ2-5
CASSMSRETQYF
TGTGCCAGTAGTATGTCGAGAGAGACCCAGTACTTC
>NA|few|TRBV19|TRBJ2-7
CASSIPGRGHEQYF
TGTGCCAGTAGTATTCCCGGCAGGGGACACGAGCAGTACTTC
>NA|few|TRBV11-3|TRBJ2-5
CASSLELGGAGQETQYF
TGTGCCAGCAGCTTAGAACTGGGAGGAGCAGGACAAGAGACCCAGTACTTC
>TRBD2|NA|TRBV12-5|TRBJ2-1
CASGLIAGDGGDNEQFF
TGTGCTAGTGGTTTGATAGCGGGAGACGGGGGGGACAATGAGCAGTTCTTC
>NA|few|TRBV14|TRBJ1-1
CASSQDAGYEVRGTEAFF
TGTGCCAGCAGCCAAGATGCGGGGTACGAAGTTCGCGGCACTGAAGCTTTCTTT
>NA|NA|TRBV4-1|TRBJ1-2
CASSQDFADRGYTF
TGCGCCAGCAGCCAAGATTTTGCCGACCGCGGCTACACCTTC